This T cell receptor (beta chain) was sequenced in a study of shared clonotypes between healthy human individuals. Whole-study context: Per donor, three plates held CD4 naive cells, three held CD4 memory, two held CD8 naive and one held CD8 memory.

Overall study findings and caveats: Against clonotypes common to all four donors, non-shared ones had lower generation probabilities. Exclusively blood specimens were collected; tissue repertoires likely differ.

The protocol was immunoSEQ multiplex PCR, while the TCRdb copy is restricted to in-frame clones and leaves out a portion. Of some 2,500,000 clones in the sample, less than 95% were seen once. CD4+ cells were split into CD45RA+ naive and CD45RA-negative memory subsets. This CDR3 has 14 amino acids. Germline V CDR1 and CDR2: SSHAT, FNYEAQ (reference sequence). V lost 5 bases and J lost 2, with 12 bases in between. In the case of this clone: Its antigen remains unknown.

Sequenced: naive CD4+ T cells from PBMCs. Subset noted: CD45RA+ positively selected. The receptor's source is a man aged 18 to 30 in good health. Some clones in this sample may be carry-over from other donors' samples. The J gene is TRBJ2-5, the V gene TRBV7-7; D call uncertain. The chain's CDR3 is CASSPKGGQETQYF. CDR3 coding DNA: TGTGCCAGCAGCCCCAAGGGCGGACAAGAGACCCAGTACTTC.